This T cell receptor beta chain is from a study of blood T cells in healthy people across ages. Findings of the study overall: Age showed a roughly linear inverse relationship with TCR beta diversity per million T cells.

CDR3 length: 14 amino acids. Per the germline V gene, CDR1 is MNHEY and CDR2 is SVGAGI. Trimming left V 0 bases short and J 4 bases short, with 9 bases between. Then a second PCR, running roughly 7 to 12 cycles, was carried out with a sample-barcoded 5' primer and a J-beta primer mix. One entry per CDR3 protein results from TCRdb running MiXCR on the 5' RACE reads. The sample has more than 550,000 distinct CDR3 sequences, about 20% seen once; the top ten hold around 22%. This clonotype was observed a handful of times. Its specificity is not known. This TCR was sampled from a man in his 70s in good health. The V gene is TRBV6-5, the J gene TRBJ2-5; possible D gene TRBD2, 5 bases. The sample taken for sequencing was blood. The CDR3 nucleotides are TGTGCCAGCAGTTACTCGAGAGGGTCAGAGACCCAGTACTTC. Its translation: CASSYSRGSETQYF.